This T cell receptor (beta chain) was identified in a study of blood T cell repertoires in COVID-19. Losses at the gene ends were 11 bases for V and 10 bases for J; bases not matched to a gene: 8. This CDR3 is built from 11 residues. The germline CDR1 and CDR2 sequences are MNHEY and SVGAGI. Methods used by the authors: Estimation of nucleated cell counts was performed using reference gene primer amplification. The data were produced by immunoSEQ multiplex PCR, yet TCRdb's version contains in-frame clones alone and is incomplete. Clone size and the V and J calls come from that table; the DNA yielded D and trimming. The sample has 150,000 to 200,000 clones; roughly nine tenths are singletons.

The source is a man in his 70s with active or convalescent COVID-19. Sequencing was performed on peripheral blood. The chain has TRBV6-5 and TRBJ1-5; 7 bases align to TRBD1. The CDR3 reads CAGKGADPQHF. The CDR3 DNA reads as TGTGCCGGAAAGGGGGCTGATCCCCAGCATTTT.